These 25 T cell receptor beta chains were all obtained from the same sample, sequenced in a study of siplizumab effects on memory and regulatory T cells. TCRdb keeps only in-frame clones here, not all; method: immunoSEQ multiplex PCR. Of 80,000 to 95,000 clones listed, just under 95% are singletons. The sequenced sample consisted of CD8+ T cells sorted from blood. All receptors derive from a human donor in good health.

The chain employs TRBV9 and TRBJ2-6, with D perhaps assigned TRBD1 or TRBD2 (5 bases each). The CDR3 has 17 amino acids. Germline V lookup: CDR1 SGDLS, CDR2 YYNGEE. V shed 3 bases and J shed 4 bases, with 17 bases lying between them. The CDR3 spells CASSGRWDRVGANVLTF. In nucleotides, the CDR3 is TGTGCCAGCAGCGGACGATGGGACCGGGTCGGGGCCAACGTCCTGACTTTC.

J is TRBJ2-3 and V is TRBV9; 14 bases agree with TRBD2. Germline CDR1 reads SGDLS; CDR2 reads YYNGEE. With V trimmed by 3 bases and J by 3 bases, 6 bases remained unmatched. This CDR3 has 17 residues. The CDR3 loop reads CASSGGTSGRGTDTQYF. The CDR3 DNA is TGTGCCAGCAGCGGAGGGACTAGCGGGAGAGGAACAGATACGCAGTATTTT.

The chain combines TRBV6-1 with TRBJ2-3; the match to TRBD1 covers 11 bases. From germline, CDR1 is MNHNS and CDR2 SASEGT. The CDR3 is made up of 15 amino acids. V gave up 3 bases and J gave up 4 bases; unmatched junction bases: 3. CDR3 residues: CASSEWTGGADTQYF. The CDR3 coding sequence is TGTGCCAGCAGTGAGTGGACAGGGGGCGCAGATACGCAGTATTTT.

The V gene is TRBV7-2, the J gene TRBJ2-1; unclear D gene. The CDR3 is 17 residues long. From germline, CDR1 is SGHTA and CDR2 FQGNSA. V lost 5 bases to trimming and J lost 1 base, with 18 bases between them. CDR3 nucleotide sequence: TGTGCCAGCAGCCTCCAGACTCATCTGAGATCCTACAATGAGCAGTTCTTC. Translating it yields CASSLQTHLRSYNEQFF.

The gene calls are TRBV7-3 and TRBJ2-7, with a possible D match to TRBD2 (5 bases). Between the trimmed V and J ends, which lost 5 bases and 2 bases, there was a span of 16 bases. The CDR3 covers 15 residues. Germline CDR1 reads SGHTA; CDR2 reads FQGTGA. The CDR3 nucleotides read TGTGCCAGCAGCGTACACCGGGATTCCCCCTACGAGCAGTACTTC. Its translation: CASSVHRDSPYEQYF.

The CDR3 region is CASRWGREKLFF. The CDR3 DNA follows: TGTGCCAGCAGATGGGGACGTGAAAAACTGTTTTTT. The rearrangement links TRBV7-9 to TRBJ1-4; a weak D match, TRBD1 (5 bases). Per the germline V gene, CDR1 is SEHNR and CDR2 is FQNEAQ (reference sequence). With 6 bases removed from V and 7 bases from J, the gap between germline ends came to 9 bases. There are 12 residues in the CDR3.

J is TRBJ2-5 and V is TRBV19, with D perhaps matching TRBD1 (5 bases). The J call is in doubt because the DNA end fits TRBJ2-7 better. Germline V gene lookup returns CDR1 LNHDA and CDR2 SQIVND (reference sequence). This CDR3 comprises 13 residues. The CDR3 nucleotides read TGTGCCAGTAGTATTACAGGACCCTACGAGCAGTACTTC. This encodes CASSITGPYEQYF.

The J gene is TRBJ2-1, the V gene TRBV6-4; 8 positions agree with TRBD1. The CDR3 contains 13 residues. Germline CDR1 MRHNA, CDR2 SNTAGT. Trimming took 2 bases from V and 10 from J; bases not matched to a gene: 4. CDR3 sequence reads: CASSDADRGEQFF. CDR3 in DNA: TGTGCCAGCAGTGACGCAGACAGGGGCGAGCAGTTCTTC.

The rearrangement links TRBV15 to TRBJ2-1, with unresolved D. V gave up 3 bases and J gave up 3 bases, with 9 bases separating them. This CDR3 spans 14 amino acids. Looked up from germline, CDR1 is LNHNV and CDR2 is YYDKDF (reference sequence). The CDR3: CATSSDWDYNEQFF. CDR3 bases: TGTGCCACCAGCAGTGACTGGGACTACAATGAGCAGTTCTTC.

On this clone: A read error may produce the germline difference seen at one junction end. V and J are TRBV7-7 and TRBJ2-5; 9 bases are a match to TRBD1. The CDR3 length is 16 residues. Germline V gene lookup returns CDR1 SSHAT and CDR2 FNYEAQ (reference sequence). The CDR3 region is CASSLYDRGSGETQYF. The CDR3 nucleotides read TGTGCTAGCAGCTTATACGACAGGGGGTCAGGAGAGACCCAGTACTTC.

This chain uses TRBV27 with TRBJ1-1; D possibly corresponds to TRBD1 (6 bases). With 4 bases removed from V and 4 bases from J, the gap between germline ends came to 13 bases. CDR3 length: 14 residues. CDR1 and CDR2 from the germline V gene are MNHEY and SMNVEV (reference sequence). CDR3 DNA sequence: TGTGCCAGCAGTTCTACAGGGAAGGGCACTGAAGCTTTCTTT. Its protein product is CASSSTGKGTEAFF.

This chain joins TRBV13 and TRBJ2-2, with D perhaps TRBD2 (5 bases). Germline loops: CDR1 PRHDT, CDR2 FYEKMQ (reference sequence). V was clipped by 5 bases and J by 3 bases, with 22 bases between them. This CDR3 comprises 18 residues. The CDR3: CASSAHLSVGVYTGELFF. The CDR3 DNA sequence: TGTGCCAGCAGCGCCCACCTTTCCGTGGGAGTGTACACCGGGGAGCTGTTTTTT.

The CDR3 region has the DNA TGTGCCAGCAGTTATACGACTAGCGAGCAGTACTTC. Amino acids: CASSYTTSEQYF. The chain is built from TRBV6-6 and TRBJ2-5, with D possibly TRBD2 on 6 matching bases. The DNA matches TRBJ2-7 better at its end, which makes the J call doubtful. Germline V gene data show CDR1 as MNHNY and CDR2 as SVGAGI (reference sequence). This CDR3 has 12 residues.

The table lists this clone with a count of one. This chain joins TRBV9 and TRBJ2-7; the D gene could be TRBD1 or TRBD2 (5 bases each). CDR3 length equals 12 residues. The ends were cut back, 3 bases at V and 4 bases at J, with 8 bases in the middle. Germline V gives CDR1 SGDLS, CDR2 YYNGEE. CDR3 sequence (DNA): TGTGCCAGCAGCGGGGACGGATACGAGCAGTACTTC. Encoded protein: CASSGDGYEQYF.

The chain links TRBV25-1 to TRBJ1-1; the D gene is possibly TRBD1 (5 bases). V dropped 3 bases and J dropped 0 bases, with 5 bases sitting between them. The V gene's germline CDR1 is MGHDK and CDR2 SYGVNS. CDR3 size: 13 residues. In DNA, the CDR3 is TGTGCCAGCAGTGACAGGGTGAACACTGAAGCTTTCTTT. Amino acids: CASSDRVNTEAFF.

The chain employs TRBV10-2 and TRBJ2-7; D unresolved. Trimming cost V 4 bases and J 0 bases, with 7 bases left between them. Per germline, CDR1 WSHSY and CDR2 SAAADI. This CDR3 contains 13 residues. The CDR3 is CASSAGTSYEQYF. The DNA for the CDR3 is TGCGCCAGCAGTGCTGGTACCTCCTACGAGCAGTACTTC.

The rearrangement joins TRBV7-9 to TRBJ2-2; D ambiguous. Trimming took off 5 bases at V and 3 bases at J, with 13 bases between the two ends. The CDR3 is made up of 15 amino acids. Germline CDR1 is SEHNR and CDR2 is FQNEAQ (reference sequence). The DNA for the CDR3 is TGTGCCAGCAGCCCCCCCGGTTCGTACACCGGGGAGCTGTTTTTT. Amino acids: CASSPPGSYTGELFF.

The sample holds one count of this clone. The chain employs TRBV5-1 and TRBJ2-1, with TRBD2 matching over 14 bases. J was trimmed by 6 bases and V by 3 bases; bases with no gene match: 2. The CDR3 has 15 residues. Germline loops: CDR1 SGHRS, CDR2 YFSETQ. The CDR3 region is CASSSGTSGSNEQFF. In DNA form, the CDR3 reads TGCGCCAGCAGCTCCGGGACTAGCGGGAGCAATGAGCAGTTCTTC.

Written as DNA, the CDR3 is TGTGCCAGCAGTGATTGGAGCAATCAGCCCCAGCATTTT. Its protein product is CASSDWSNQPQHF. The chain has TRBV2 and TRBJ1-5; D not resolved. CDR1 and CDR2 from the germline V gene are SNHLY and FYNNEI. V was trimmed by 3 bases and J by 1 base, leaving 4 bases between them. This CDR3 has 13 amino acids.

The chain couples TRBV19 to TRBJ2-2, with TRBD2 identical over 14 bases. With 3 bases clipped from V and 6 bases from J, the junction kept 12 bases outside the gene matches. Germline V lookup: CDR1 LNHDA, CDR2 SQIVND (reference sequence). The CDR3 consists of 19 residues. The CDR3 sequence is CASSIPWTSGRKPPGELFF. CDR3 sequence (DNA): TGTGCCAGTAGTATCCCCTGGACTAGCGGGAGGAAACCCCCCGGGGAGCTGTTTTTT.

The chain is built from TRBV5-1 and TRBJ1-2; 8 bases line up with TRBD1. This CDR3 is 14 amino acids long. Germline assignment: CDR1 SGHRS and CDR2 YFSETQ. The junction had 5 bases not matched to a gene; V was cut back by 4 bases and J by 3 bases. The CDR3 loop is CASSPAGGDYGYTF. The CDR3, as DNA: TGCGCCAGCAGCCCTGCAGGGGGCGACTATGGCTACACCTTC.

This chain uses TRBV19 with TRBJ2-6; maybe TRBD1 (6 bases). Germline CDR1 reads LNHDA; CDR2 reads SQIVND (reference sequence). This CDR3 spans 18 amino acids. Deletions cut 6 bases from V and 0 bases from J, with 18 bases between. The CDR3 DNA reads as TGTGCCAGTAGGACAGGACATAGGTTTCTCTCTGGGGCCAACGTCCTGACTTTC. As protein: CASRTGHRFLSGANVLTF.

The V call is TRBV2, the J call TRBJ1-2; TRBD1 might be the D (5 bases). CDR1 is SNHLY and CDR2 is FYNNEI in the germline V gene. This CDR3 region has 13 residues. Trimming took 6 bases from V and 4 from J, leaving 12 bases between them. DNA of the CDR3: TGTGCCAGCAGAGGATCAGGGTTCTATGGCTACACCTTC. As protein: CASRGSGFYGYTF.

V is TRBV6-5 and J is TRBJ2-5; 8 bases agree with TRBD1. Germline CDR1 and CDR2: MNHEY and SVGAGI. The ends lost 4 bases at V and 4 bases at J; junction bases unmatched: 11. The CDR3 has 16 amino acids. The CDR3 spells CASSSFVDRVLETQYF. The CDR3 DNA follows: TGTGCCAGCAGTTCGTTCGTGGACAGGGTGCTAGAGACCCAGTACTTC.

This chain uses TRBV7-2 with TRBJ2-7, with TRBD2 matching 7 bases. Germline assignment: CDR1 SGHTA and CDR2 FQGNSA. This CDR3 comprises 16 residues. Trimming took 2 bases from V and 0 from J; bases not matched to a gene: 7. The CDR3 protein is CASSLPREGFSYEQYF. In DNA form, the CDR3 reads TGTGCCAGCAGCTTACCAAGGGAGGGTTTCTCCTACGAGCAGTACTTC.